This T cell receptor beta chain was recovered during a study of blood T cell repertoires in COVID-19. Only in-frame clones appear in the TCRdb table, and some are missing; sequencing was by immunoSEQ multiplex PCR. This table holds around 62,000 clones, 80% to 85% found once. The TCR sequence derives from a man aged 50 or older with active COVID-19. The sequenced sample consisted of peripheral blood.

Here the CDR3 reads CASSSLLRDPYEQYF. DNA of the CDR3: TGTGCCAGCAGTTCCCTCCTACGGGATCCCTACGAGCAGTACTTC. The chain combines TRBV6-2 or TRBV6-3 with TRBJ2-7; a weak D match, TRBD2 (5 bases). CDR3 size: 15 residues. CDR1 is MNHEY, CDR2 SVGEGT, per germline. Trimming pared 4 bases from V and 2 bases from J, leaving 15 bases between.